This T cell receptor (beta chain) appears in the sequencing data of a study of T cell responses to AZD1222 COVID-19 vaccine. Whole-study results and caveats: The breadth and depth of Spike-specific TCRs increased once two AZD1222 doses had been given. Baseline serology detected seropositivity in only six AZD1222 recipients. After the peak T cell response, and only then, were repertoires sampled.

This clone has just one count. What it binds is not known. Profiled with immunoSEQ multiplex PCR; TCRdb holds only in-frame clones, not every one. Among about 140,000 clones, 92% were seen once, and the ten largest hold roughly 3.5%. The trim removed 0 bases at V and 8 bases at J, leaving 7 bases unmatched. There are 16 residues in the CDR3. Germline-derived CDR1 and CDR2 are MRHNA and SNTAGT. Second-dose schedules of about 4 or about 12 weeks were combined. The TCR originated in an adult who received the AZD1222 COVID-19 vaccine. The chain links TRBV6-4 to TRBJ2-1, with TRBD2 identical over 10 bases. The specimen was peripheral blood, collected 28 days after the second AZD1222 dose. CDR3 DNA sequence: TGTGCCAGCAGTGACTCGAGCAGCGGGAGGGCTGATGAGCAGTTCTTC. It yields the protein CASSDSSSGRADEQFF.